This TCR beta chain was obtained from a study of CD8 T cells in ankylosing spondylitis. The CDR3 spans 13 residues. Germline V lookup: CDR1 SQVTM, CDR2 ANQGSEA. With 5 bases clipped from V and 5 bases from J, the junction kept 8 bases outside the gene matches. Using its own MiXCR run on the 5' RACE reads, TCRdb lists one record per CDR3 protein. The data hold a few hundred thousand distinct CDR3 sequences, with 18% observed a single time. Sequenced sample: blood, either unsorted or a sorted T cell fraction (not recorded which). This chain joins TRBV29-1 and TRBJ2-5; TRBD2 matches 7 bases. The receptor's source is a male donor with ankylosing spondylitis or in good health (not recorded which). The CDR3: CSVRGGPQETQYF. As DNA, the CDR3 is TGCAGCGTTCGCGGGGGACCACAGGAGACCCAGTACTTC.